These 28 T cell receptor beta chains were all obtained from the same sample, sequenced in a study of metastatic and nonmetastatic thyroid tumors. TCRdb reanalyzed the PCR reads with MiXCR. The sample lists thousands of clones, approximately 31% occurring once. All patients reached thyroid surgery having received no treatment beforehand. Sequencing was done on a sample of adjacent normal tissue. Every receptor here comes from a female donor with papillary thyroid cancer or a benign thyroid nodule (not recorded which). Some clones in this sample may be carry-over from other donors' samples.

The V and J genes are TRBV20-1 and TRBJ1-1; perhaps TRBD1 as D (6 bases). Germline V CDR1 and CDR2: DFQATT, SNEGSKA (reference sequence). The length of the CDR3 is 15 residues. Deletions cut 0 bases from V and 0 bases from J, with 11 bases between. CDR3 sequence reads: CSARDGTSLNTEAFF. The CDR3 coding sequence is TGCAGTGCTAGAGACGGGACAAGCCTGAACACTGAAGCTTTCTTT.

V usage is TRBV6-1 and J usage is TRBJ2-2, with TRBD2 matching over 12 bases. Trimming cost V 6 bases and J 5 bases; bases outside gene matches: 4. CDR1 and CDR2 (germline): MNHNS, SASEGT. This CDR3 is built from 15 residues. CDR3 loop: CASSRLAGDTGELFF. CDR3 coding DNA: TGTGCCAGCAGCAGACTAGCGGGAGATACCGGGGAGCTGTTTTTT.

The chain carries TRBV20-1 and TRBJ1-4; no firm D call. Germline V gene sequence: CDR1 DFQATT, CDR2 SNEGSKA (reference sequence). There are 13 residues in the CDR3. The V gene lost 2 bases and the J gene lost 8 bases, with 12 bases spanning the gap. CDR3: CSARSRTEEKLFF. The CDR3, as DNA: TGCAGTGCTAGATCTAGGACTGAGGAAAAACTGTTTTTT.

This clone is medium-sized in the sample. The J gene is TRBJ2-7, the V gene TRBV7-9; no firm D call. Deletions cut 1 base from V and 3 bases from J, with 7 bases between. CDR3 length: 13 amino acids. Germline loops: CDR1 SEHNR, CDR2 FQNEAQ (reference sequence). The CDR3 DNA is TGTGCCAGCAGCTTAGACCCCGGCTACGAGCAGTACTTC. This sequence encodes CASSLDPGYEQYF.

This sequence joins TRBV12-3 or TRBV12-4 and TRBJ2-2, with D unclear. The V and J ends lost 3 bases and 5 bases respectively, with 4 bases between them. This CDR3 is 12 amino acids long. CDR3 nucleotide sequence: TGTGCCAGCAGTTTTGGGACCGGGGAGCTGTTTTTT. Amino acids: CASSFGTGELFF.

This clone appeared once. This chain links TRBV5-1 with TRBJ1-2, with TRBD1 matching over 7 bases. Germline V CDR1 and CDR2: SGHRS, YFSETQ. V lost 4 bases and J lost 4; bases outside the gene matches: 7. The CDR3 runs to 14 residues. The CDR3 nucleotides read TGCGCCAGCAGCCCCGGGACAGTGGTCTATGGCTACACCTTC. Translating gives CASSPGTVVYGYTF.

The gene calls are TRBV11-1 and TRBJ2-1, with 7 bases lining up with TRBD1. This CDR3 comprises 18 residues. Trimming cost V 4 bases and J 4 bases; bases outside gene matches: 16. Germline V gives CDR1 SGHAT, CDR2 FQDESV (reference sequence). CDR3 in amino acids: CASSSEGDPGQSYNEQFF. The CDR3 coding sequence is TGTGCCAGCAGCTCAGAAGGAGACCCGGGACAGAGTTACAATGAGCAGTTCTTC.

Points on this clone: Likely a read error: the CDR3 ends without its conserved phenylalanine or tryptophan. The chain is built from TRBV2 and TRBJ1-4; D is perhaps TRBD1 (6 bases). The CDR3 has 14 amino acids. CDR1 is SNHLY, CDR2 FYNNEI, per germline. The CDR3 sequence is CASRRTASNEKLFV. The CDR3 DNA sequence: TGTGCGAGCAGGAGGACAGCGTCTAATGAAAAACTGTTTGTT.

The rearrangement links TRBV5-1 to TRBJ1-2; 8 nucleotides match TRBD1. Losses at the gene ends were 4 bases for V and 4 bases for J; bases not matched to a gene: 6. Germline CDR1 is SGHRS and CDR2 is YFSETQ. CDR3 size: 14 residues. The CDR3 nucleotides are TGCGCCAGCAGCCCCGGGACAGGCGTCTATGGCTACACCTTC. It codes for CASSPGTGVYGYTF.

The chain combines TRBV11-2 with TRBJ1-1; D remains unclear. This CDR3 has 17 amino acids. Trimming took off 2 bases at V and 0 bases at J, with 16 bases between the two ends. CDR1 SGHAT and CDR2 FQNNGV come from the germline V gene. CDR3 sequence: CASSLKGSTVVNTEAFF. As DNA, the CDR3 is TGTGCCAGCAGCTTAAAAGGTTCCACGGTAGTGAACACTGAAGCTTTCTTT. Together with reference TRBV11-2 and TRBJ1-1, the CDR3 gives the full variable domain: EAGVAQSPRYKIIEKRQSVAFWCNPISGHATLYWYQQILGQGPKLLIQFQNNGVVDDSQLPKDRFSAERLKGVDSTLKIQPAKLEDSAVYLCASSLKGSTVVNTEAFFGQGTRLTVV.

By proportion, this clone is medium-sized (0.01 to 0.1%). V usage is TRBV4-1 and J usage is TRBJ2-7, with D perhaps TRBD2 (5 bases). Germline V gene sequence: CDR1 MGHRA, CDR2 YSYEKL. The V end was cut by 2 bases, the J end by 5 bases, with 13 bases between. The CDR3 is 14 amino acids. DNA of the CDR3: TGCGCCAGCAGCCAAAGCGGAAACTCTCACGAGCAGTACTTC. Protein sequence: CASSQSGNSHEQYF.

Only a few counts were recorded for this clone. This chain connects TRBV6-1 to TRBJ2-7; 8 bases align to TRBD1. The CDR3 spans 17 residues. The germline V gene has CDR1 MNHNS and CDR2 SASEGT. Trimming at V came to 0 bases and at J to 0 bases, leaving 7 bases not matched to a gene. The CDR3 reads CASSEAGGTGHSYEQYF. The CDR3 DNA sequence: TGTGCCAGCAGTGAAGCAGGGGGGACAGGCCACTCCTACGAGCAGTACTTC.

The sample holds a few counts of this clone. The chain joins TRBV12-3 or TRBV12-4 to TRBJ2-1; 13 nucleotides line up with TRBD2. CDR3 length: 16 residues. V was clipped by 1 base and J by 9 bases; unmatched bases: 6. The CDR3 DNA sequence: TGTGCCAGCAGTTTAGGGACTAGCGGGAGAATAGGTGAGCAGTTCTTC. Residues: CASSLGTSGRIGEQFF.

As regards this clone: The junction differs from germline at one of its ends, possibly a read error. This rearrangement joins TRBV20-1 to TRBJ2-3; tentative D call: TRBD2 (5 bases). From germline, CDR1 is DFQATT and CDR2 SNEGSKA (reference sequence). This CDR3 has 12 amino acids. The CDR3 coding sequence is TGCTCTGCGGGTGTGGGTGCAGATACGCAGTATTTC. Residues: CSAGVGADTQYF.

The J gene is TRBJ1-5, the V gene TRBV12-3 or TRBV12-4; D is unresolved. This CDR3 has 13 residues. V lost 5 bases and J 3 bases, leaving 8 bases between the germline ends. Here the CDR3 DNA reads TGTGCCAGCAGTGAAGGCCTCAATCAGCCCCAGCATTTT. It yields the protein CASSEGLNQPQHF.

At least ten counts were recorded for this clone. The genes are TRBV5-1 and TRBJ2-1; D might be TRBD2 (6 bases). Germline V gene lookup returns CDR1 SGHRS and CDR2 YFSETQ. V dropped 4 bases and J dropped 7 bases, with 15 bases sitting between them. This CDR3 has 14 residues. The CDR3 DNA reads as TGCGCCAGCAGCCAAACCCCTAGCGTAAATGAGCAGTTCTTC. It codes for CASSQTPSVNEQFF.

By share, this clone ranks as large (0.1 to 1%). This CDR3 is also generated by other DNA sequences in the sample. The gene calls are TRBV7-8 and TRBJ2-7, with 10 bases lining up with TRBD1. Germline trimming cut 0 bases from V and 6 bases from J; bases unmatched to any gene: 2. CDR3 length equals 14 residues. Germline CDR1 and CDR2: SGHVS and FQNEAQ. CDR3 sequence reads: CASSLAWDRGEQYF. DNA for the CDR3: TGTGCCAGCAGCTTAGCGTGGGACAGGGGCGAGCAGTACTTC.

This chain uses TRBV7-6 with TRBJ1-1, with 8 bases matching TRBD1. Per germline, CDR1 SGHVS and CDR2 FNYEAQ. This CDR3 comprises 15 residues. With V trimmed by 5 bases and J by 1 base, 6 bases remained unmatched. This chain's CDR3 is CASSPGQETNTEAFF. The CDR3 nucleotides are TGTGCCAGCAGCCCGGGACAGGAGACGAACACTGAAGCTTTCTTT. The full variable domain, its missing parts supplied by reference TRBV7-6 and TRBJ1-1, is GAGVSQSPRYKVTKRGQDVALRCDPISGHVSLYWYRQALGQGPEFLTYFNYEAQQDKSGLPNDRFSAERPEGSISTLTIQRTEQRDSAMYRCASSPGQETNTEAFFGQGTRLTVV.

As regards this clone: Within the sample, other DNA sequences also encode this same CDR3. The CDR3 DNA follows: TGTGCCAGTTCCCGGGGGACGGGTGTCTCTGGGGCCAACGTCCTGACTTTC. This encodes CASSRGTGVSGANVLTF. This sequence joins TRBV27 and TRBJ2-6; D may be TRBD2 (6 bases). Deletions cut 9 bases from V and 0 bases from J, with 18 bases between. Germline assignment: CDR1 MNHEY and CDR2 SMNVEV (reference sequence). This CDR3 comprises 17 residues.

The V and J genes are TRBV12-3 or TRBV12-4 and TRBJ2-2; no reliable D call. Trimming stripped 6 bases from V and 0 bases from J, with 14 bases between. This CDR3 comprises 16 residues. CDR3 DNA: TGTGCCAGCAGCCCGGGTCATTCGGCGAACACCGGGGAGCTGTTTTTT. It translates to CASSPGHSANTGELFF.

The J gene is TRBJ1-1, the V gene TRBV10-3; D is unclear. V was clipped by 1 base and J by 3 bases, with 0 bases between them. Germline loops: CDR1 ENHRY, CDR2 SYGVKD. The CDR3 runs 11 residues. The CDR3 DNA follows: TGTGCCATCAGTGAGTACACTGAAGCTTTCTTT. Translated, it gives CAISEYTEAFF.

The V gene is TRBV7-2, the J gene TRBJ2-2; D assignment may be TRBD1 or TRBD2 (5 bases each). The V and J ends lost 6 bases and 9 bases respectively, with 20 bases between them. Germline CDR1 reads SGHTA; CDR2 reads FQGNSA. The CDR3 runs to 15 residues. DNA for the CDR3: TGTGCCAGCAGACGGGGACCTGCTAGGGCCTGGGAGCTGTTTTTT. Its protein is CASRRGPARAWELFF.

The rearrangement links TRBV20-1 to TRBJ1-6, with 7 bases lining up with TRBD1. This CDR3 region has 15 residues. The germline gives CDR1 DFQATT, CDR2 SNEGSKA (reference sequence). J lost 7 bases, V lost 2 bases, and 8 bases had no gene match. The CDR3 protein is CSARTPTGSNSPLHF. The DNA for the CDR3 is TGCAGTGCTAGAACCCCGACAGGGTCAAATTCACCCCTCCACTTT.

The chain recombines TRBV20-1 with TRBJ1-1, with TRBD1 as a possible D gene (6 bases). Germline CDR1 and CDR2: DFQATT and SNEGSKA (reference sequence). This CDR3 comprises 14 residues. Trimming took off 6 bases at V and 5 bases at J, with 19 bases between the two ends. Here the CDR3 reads CSALSGHLQTEAFF. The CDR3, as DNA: TGCAGTGCGCTGTCGGGACACCTACAGACTGAAGCTTTCTTT.

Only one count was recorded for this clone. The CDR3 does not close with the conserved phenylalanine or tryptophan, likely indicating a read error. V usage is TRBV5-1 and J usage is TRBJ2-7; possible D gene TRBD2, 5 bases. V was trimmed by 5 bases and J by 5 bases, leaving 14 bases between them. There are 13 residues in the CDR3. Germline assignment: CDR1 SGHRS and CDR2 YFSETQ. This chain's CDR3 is CASRSTETNEQYL. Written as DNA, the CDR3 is TGCGCCAGCAGGAGTACAGAGACTAACGAGCAGTACCTC.

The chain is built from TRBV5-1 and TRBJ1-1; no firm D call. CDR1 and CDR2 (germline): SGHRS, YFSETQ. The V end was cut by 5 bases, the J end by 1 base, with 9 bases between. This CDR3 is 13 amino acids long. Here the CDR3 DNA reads TGCGCCAGCAGTAGGGATGCGAACACTGAAGCTTTCTTT. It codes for CASSRDANTEAFF.

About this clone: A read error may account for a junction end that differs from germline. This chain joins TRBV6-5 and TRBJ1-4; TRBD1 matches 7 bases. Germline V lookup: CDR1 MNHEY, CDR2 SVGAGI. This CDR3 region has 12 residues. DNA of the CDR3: TGTGCCGGCAGGGGGGCTGGGGGGAAACTGTTTTTT. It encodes CAGRGAGGKLFF.

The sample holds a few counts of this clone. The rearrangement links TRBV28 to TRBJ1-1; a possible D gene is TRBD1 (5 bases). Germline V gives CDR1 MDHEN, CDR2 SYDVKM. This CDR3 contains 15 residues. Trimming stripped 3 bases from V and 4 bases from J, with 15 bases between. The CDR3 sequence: CASSLFRGGATEAFF. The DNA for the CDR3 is TGTGCCAGCAGTTTGTTCCGGGGAGGGGCCACTGAAGCTTTCTTT.